This TCR beta chain was retrieved from a study of OX40 agonist ivuxolimab in advanced cancers. Points from the study as a whole: Antigen targets of the expanded peripheral T cells went undetermined.

In its sample, this clone was seen a few times. Its target is not known. Losses at the gene ends were 2 bases for V and 6 bases for J; bases not matched to a gene: 7. This CDR3 spans 14 amino acids. The germline V gene has CDR1 ENHRY and CDR2 SYGVKD. The study sampled blood at baseline, cycle 4 day 1, and cycle 7 day 1. The assay was immunoSEQ multiplex PCR, and TCRdb's table has in-frame clones only and misses some. Of over 45,000 clones in the sample, approximately 90% were seen once. This specimen consisted of CD4+ or CD8+ T cells sorted from blood, obtained in a trial of the OX40 agonist ivuxolimab. The V call is TRBV10-3, the J call TRBJ2-7, with 7 bases lining up with TRBD2. The clonotype was recovered from an adult with an advanced solid tumor such as melanoma, head and neck, liver or kidney cancer. The CDR3 coding sequence is TGTGCCATCAGTGAGAGAGACCCGGGGGGCGAGCAGTACTTC. Translated, it gives CAISERDPGGEQYF.